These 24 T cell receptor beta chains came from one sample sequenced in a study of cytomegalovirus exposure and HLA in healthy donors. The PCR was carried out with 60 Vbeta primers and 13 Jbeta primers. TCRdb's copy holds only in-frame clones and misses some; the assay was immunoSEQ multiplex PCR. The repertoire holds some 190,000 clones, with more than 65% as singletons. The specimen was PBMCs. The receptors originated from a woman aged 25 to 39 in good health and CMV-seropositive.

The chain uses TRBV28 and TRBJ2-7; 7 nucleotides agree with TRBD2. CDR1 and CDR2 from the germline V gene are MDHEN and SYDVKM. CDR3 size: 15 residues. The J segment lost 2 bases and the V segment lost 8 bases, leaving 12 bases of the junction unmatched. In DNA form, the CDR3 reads TGTGCCAGCTCCCCGGGAGGCGGTATACCCTACGAGCAGTACTTC. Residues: CASSPGGGIPYEQYF.

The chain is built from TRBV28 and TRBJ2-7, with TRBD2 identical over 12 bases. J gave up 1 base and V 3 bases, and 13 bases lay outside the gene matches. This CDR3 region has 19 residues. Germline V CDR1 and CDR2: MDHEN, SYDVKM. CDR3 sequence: CASSFILGTSGRRSYEQYF. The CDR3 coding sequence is TGTGCCAGCAGTTTCATTCTTGGGACTAGCGGGCGACGGTCCTACGAGCAGTACTTC. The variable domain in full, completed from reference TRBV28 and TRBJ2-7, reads DVKVTQSSRYLVKRTGEKVFLECVQDMDHENMFWYRQDPGLGLRLIYFSYDVKMKEKGDIPEGYSVSREKKERFSLILESASTNQTSMYLCASSFILGTSGRRSYEQYFGPGTRLTVT.

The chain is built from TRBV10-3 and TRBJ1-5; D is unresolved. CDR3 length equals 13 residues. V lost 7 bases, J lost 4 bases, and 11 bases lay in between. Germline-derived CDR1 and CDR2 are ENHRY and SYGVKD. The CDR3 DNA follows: TGTGCCATCACCGCCGGCGGGAATCAGCCCCAGCATTTT. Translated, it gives CAITAGGNQPQHF.

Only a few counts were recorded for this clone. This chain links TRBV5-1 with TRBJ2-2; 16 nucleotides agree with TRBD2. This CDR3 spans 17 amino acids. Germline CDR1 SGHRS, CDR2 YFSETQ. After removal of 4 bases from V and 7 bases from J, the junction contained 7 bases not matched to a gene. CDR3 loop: CASSRGLAGGPGGELFF. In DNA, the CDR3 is TGCGCCAGCAGCAGGGGACTAGCGGGAGGGCCCGGCGGGGAGCTGTTTTTT.

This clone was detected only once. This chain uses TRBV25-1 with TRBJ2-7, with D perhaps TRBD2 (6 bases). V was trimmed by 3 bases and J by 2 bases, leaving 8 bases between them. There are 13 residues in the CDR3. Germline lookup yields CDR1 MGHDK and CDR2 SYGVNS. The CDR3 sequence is CASSEWEAYEQYF. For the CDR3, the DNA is TGTGCCAGCAGTGAGTGGGAGGCCTACGAGCAGTACTTC.

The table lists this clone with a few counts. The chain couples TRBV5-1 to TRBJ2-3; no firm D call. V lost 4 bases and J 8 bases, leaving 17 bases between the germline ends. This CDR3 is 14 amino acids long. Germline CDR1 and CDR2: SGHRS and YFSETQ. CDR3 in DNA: TGCGCCAGCAGCCCCTTTATATTCCCCCGTACGCAGTATTTT. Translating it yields CASSPFIFPRTQYF.

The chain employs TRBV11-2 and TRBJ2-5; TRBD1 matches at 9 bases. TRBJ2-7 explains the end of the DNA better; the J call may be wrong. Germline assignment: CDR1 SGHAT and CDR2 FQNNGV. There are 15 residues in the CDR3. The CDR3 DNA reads TGTGCCAGCAGCCCCGGGACAGGGAAGCCCTACGAGCAGTACTTC. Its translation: CASSPGTGKPYEQYF.

Written as DNA, the CDR3 is TGTGCCAGCTCACCCAAACAGGCCACTGAAGCTTTCTTT. Translating gives CASSPKQATEAFF. The V call is TRBV18, the J call TRBJ1-1; TRBD1 is a possible D gene (5 bases). Per germline, CDR1 KGHSH and CDR2 LQKENI. Trimming removed 3 bases at V and 4 bases at J, with 9 bases between. This CDR3 is 13 amino acids long.

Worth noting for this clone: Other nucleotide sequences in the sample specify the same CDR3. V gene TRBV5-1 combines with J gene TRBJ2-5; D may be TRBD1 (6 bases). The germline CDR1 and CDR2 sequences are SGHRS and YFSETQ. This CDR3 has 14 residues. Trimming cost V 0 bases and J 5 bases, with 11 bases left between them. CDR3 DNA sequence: TGCGCCAGCAGCTTGGGCCAGGGGCGGGAGACCCAGTACTTC. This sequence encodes CASSLGQGRETQYF.

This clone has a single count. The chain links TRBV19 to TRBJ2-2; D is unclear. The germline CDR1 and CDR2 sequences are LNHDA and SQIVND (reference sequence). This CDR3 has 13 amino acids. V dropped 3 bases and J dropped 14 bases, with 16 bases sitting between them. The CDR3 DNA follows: TGTGCCAGTAGTATTCGCCTAGAAAGTTTCCTGTTTTTT. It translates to CASSIRLESFLFF.

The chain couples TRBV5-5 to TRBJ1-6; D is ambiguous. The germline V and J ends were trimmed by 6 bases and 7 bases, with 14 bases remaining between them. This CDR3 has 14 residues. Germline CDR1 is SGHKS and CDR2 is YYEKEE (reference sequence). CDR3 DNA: TGTGCCAGCACCCGAAATTCGGTCAATTCACCCCTCCACTTT. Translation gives CASTRNSVNSPLHF.

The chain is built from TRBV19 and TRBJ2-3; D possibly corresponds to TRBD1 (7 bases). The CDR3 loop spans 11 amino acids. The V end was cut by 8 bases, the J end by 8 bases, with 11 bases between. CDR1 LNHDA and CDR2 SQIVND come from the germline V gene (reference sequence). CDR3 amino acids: CASYRGGTQYF. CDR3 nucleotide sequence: TGTGCCAGTTACAGGGGAGGTACGCAGTATTTT.

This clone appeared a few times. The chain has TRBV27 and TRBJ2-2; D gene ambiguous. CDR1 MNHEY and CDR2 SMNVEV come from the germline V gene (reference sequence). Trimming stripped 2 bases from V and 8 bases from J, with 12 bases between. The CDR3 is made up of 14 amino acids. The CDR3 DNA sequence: TGTGCCAGCAGTTTAACGCAGACAACGGGGGAGCTGTTTTTT. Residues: CASSLTQTTGELFF.

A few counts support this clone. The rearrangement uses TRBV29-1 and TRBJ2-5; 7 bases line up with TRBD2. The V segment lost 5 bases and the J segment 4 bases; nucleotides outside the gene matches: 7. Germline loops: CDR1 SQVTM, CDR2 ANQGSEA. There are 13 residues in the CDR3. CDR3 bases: TGCAGCGTTCTATCTTGGGAGGGAGAGACCCAGTACTTC. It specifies CSVLSWEGETQYF.

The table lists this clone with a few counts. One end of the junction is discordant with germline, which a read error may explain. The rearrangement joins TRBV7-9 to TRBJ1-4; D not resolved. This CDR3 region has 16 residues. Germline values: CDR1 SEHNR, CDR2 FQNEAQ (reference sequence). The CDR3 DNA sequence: TGTTCCAGCAGCTTAAACACAGCAGCCACCAATGAAAAACTGTTTTTT. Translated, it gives CSSSLNTAATNEKLFF.

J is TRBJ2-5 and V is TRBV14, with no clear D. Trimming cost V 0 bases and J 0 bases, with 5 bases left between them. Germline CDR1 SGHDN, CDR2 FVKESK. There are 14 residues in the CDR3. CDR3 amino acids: CASSQDRNQETQYF. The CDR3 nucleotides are TGTGCCAGCAGCCAAGACAGAAACCAAGAGACCCAGTACTTC.

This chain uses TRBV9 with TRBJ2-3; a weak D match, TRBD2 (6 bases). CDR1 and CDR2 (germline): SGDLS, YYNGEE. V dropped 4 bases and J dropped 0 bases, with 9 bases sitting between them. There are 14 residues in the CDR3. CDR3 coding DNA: TGTGCCAGCAGCCCAGGGACTAGCACAGATACGCAGTATTTT. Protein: CASSPGTSTDTQYF. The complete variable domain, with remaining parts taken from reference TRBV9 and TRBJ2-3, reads DSGVTQTPKHLITATGQRVTLRCSPRSGDLSVYWYQQSLDQGLQFLIQYYNGEERAKGNILERFSAQQFPDLHSELNLSSLELGDSALYFCASSPGTSTDTQYFGPGTRLTVL.

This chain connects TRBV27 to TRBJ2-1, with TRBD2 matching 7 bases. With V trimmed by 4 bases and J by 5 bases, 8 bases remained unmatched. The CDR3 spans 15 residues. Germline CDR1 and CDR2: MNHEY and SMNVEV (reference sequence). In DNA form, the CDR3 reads TGTGCCAGCAGTTCAGGTCTAGCGGTCCACAATGAGCAGTTCTTC. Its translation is CASSSGLAVHNEQFF.

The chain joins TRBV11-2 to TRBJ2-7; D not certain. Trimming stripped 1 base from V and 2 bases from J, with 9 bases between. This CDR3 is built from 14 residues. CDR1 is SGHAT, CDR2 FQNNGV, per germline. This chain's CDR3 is CASSLGSSTYEQYF. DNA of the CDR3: TGTGCCAGCAGCTTAGGGTCCAGTACCTACGAGCAGTACTTC.

The CDR3 spells CASSETGSGELFF. The DNA for the CDR3 is TGCGCCAGCAGCGAGACGGGGTCCGGGGAGCTGTTTTTT. The genes are TRBV4-1 and TRBJ2-2; D may be TRBD2 (5 bases). Trimming removed 5 bases at V and 6 bases at J, with 10 bases between. Germline CDR1 MGHRA, CDR2 YSYEKL. The CDR3 is 13 amino acids.

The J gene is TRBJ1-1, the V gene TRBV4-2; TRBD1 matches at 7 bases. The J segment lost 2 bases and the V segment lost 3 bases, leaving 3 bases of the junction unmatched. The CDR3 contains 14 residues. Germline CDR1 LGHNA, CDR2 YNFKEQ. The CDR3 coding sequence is TGTGCCAGCAGCCAGACAGGGACAAACACTGAAGCTTTCTTT. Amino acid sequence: CASSQTGTNTEAFF.

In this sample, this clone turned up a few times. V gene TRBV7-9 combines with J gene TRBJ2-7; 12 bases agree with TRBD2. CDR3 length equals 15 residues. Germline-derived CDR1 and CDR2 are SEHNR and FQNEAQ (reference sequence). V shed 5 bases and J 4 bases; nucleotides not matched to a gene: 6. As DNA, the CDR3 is TGTGCCAGCAGCGGGGGACTAGCGGGCCTATACGAGCAGTACTTC. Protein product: CASSGGLAGLYEQYF.

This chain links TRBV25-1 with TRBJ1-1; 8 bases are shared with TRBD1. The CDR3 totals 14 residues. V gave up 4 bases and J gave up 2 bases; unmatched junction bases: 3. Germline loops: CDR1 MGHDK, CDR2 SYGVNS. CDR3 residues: CASSGRGLNTEAFF. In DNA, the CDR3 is TGTGCCAGCAGTGGCAGGGGGCTTAACACTGAAGCTTTCTTT.

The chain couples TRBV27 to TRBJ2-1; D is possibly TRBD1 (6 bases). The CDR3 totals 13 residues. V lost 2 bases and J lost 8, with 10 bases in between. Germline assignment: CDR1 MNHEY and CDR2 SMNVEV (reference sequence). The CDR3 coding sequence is TGTGCCAGCAGTTTACGCAGGGGCGATGAGCAGTTCTTC. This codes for CASSLRRGDEQFF.